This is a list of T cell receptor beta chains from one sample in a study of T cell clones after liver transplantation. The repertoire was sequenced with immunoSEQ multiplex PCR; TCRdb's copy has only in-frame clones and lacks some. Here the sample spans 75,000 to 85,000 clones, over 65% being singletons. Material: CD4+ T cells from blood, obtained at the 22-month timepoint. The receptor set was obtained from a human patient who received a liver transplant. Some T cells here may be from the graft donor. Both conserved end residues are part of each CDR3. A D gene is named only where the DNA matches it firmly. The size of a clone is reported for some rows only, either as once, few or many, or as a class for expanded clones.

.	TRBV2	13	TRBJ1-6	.	TGTGCCAGCATTTCCGGGGCCGGTAAACCCCTCCACTTT	CASISGAGKPLHF
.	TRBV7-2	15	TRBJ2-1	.	TGTGCCAGCAGCCAAACCCGGGACATTTACAATGAGCAGTTCTTC	CASSQTRDIYNEQFF
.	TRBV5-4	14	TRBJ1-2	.	TGTGCCAGCAGCTCCACGGACGGGAGGGATGGCTACACCTTC	CASSSTDGRDGYTF
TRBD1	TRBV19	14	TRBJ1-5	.	TGTGCCAGTAGTAACGGCAGAGGGGGCCAGCCCCAGCATTTT	CASSNGRGGQPQHF
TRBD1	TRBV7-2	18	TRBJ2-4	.	TGTGCCAGCAGCTTTGGTGGGACAGGATTCGGGACCAAAAACATTCAGTACTTC	CASSFGGTGFGTKNIQYF
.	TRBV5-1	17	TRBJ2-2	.	TGCGCCAGCAGCTTGCAGGTTATCTCCTGGAACACCGGGGAGCTGTTTTTT	CASSLQVISWNTGELFF
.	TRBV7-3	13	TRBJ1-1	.	TGTGCCAGCAGCCCAGGCGGGGGCACTGAAGCTTTCTTT	CASSPGGGTEAFF
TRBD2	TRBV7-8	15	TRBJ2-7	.	TGTGCCAGCAGCTTAGGGGGCGGGAGGGCCTACGAGCAGTACTTC	CASSLGGGRAYEQYF
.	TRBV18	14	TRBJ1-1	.	TGTGCCAGCTCACGGGCGTGGGGGGACACTGAAGCTTTCTTT	CASSRAWGDTEAFF
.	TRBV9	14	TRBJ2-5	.	TGTGCCAGCAGCGTAGATCCACGGAAAGAGACCCAGTACTTC	CASSVDPRKETQYF
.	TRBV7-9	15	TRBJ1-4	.	TGTGCCAGCAGCCCGGCACAGGTCAGGCGCGAAAAACTGTTTTTT	CASSPAQVRREKLFF
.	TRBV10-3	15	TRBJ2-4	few	TGTGCCATCAGAGACAGCCTAGGGGCCAAAAACATTCAGTACTTC	CAIRDSLGAKNIQYF
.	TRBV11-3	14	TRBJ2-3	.	TGTGCCAGCAGCTTAGATGCAGGGTCGGATACGCAGTATTTT	CASSLDAGSDTQYF
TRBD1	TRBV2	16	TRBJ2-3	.	TGTGCCAGCAGTGAATGGTGGTCAGGGGGCTCGGATACGCAGTATTTT	CASSEWWSGGSDTQYF